A single sample gave rise to the 21 T cell receptor beta chains below, sequenced in a study of T cells in Graves' hyperthyroidism and ophthalmopathy. TCR beta CDR3 regions were amplified from RNA transcripts. When the TCR CDR3 underwent first-round RT-PCR, the HTBI primer set was used. MiXCR, applied by TCRdb to the multiplex PCR reads, yields one record per CDR3 protein. Of roughly 570,000 distinct CDR3 sequences in the sample, about half were seen once. Sequenced material: peripheral blood or thyroid tissue (not recorded which). These receptors were taken from an adult woman with Graves' disease, either hyperthyroidism or ophthalmopathy (not recorded which).

This clonotype has at least ten counts. This rearrangement joins TRBV6-6 to TRBJ1-1; D is unclear. CDR1 and CDR2 (germline): MNHNY, SVGAGI (reference sequence). Trimming took off 6 bases at V and 5 bases at J, with 19 bases between the two ends. The CDR3 runs to 15 residues. The CDR3 DNA is TGTGCCAGCAGCTATCCATTGGGGAGAGGGACTGAAGCTTTCTTT. This sequence encodes CASSYPLGRGTEAFF.

There are many counts of this clonotype. The CDR3 loop is CASSGADRSYQETQYF. The CDR3 DNA is TGTGCCAGCAGTGGTGCTGACAGGTCGTACCAAGAGACCCAGTACTTC. V is TRBV2 and J is TRBJ2-5; TRBD1 is a possible D gene (6 bases). Germline loops: CDR1 SNHLY, CDR2 FYNNEI. V dropped 4 bases and J dropped 0 bases, with 15 bases sitting between them. The length of the CDR3 is 16 residues.

The chain joins TRBV27 to TRBJ1-2, with D possibly being TRBD1 (6 bases). V was pared by 3 bases and J by 4 bases, with 12 bases between. Germline CDR1 and CDR2: MNHEY and SMNVEV (reference sequence). CDR3 length: 14 residues. The CDR3 here is CASSLAQGLYGYTF. The CDR3, as DNA: TGTGCCAGCAGTTTGGCACAGGGCCTCTATGGCTACACCTTC.

This clonotype was counted ten times or more. The chain recombines TRBV19 with TRBJ2-7; D may be TRBD1 (6 bases). CDR1 and CDR2 (germline): LNHDA, SQIVND (reference sequence). V lost 6 bases to trimming and J lost 5 bases, with 8 bases between them. The CDR3 is 11 residues long. CDR3: CASRGAHEQYF. In DNA form, the CDR3 reads TGTGCCAGTAGGGGGGCCCACGAGCAGTACTTC.

This clonotype appeared many times. V and J are TRBV4-1 and TRBJ1-1; D gene uncertain. The CDR3 has 16 amino acids. Trimming took off 3 bases at V and 1 base at J, with 15 bases between the two ends. CDR1 and CDR2 from the germline V gene are MGHRA and YSYEKL. The CDR3 DNA sequence: TGCGCCAGCAGCCAGTTAACCAGGAACCCGAACACTGAAGCTTTCTTT. This gives the protein CASSQLTRNPNTEAFF.

There are many counts of this clonotype. The J gene is TRBJ2-5, the V gene TRBV20-1; 13 positions agree with TRBD2. Unmatched junction bases numbered 11, after V lost 1 base and J lost 3 bases. Per germline, CDR1 DFQATT and CDR2 SNEGSKA (reference sequence). The CDR3 is 18 residues long. Here the CDR3 reads CSARGSAGTSGTEETQYF. CDR3 bases: TGCAGTGCTAGAGGTTCTGCTGGGACTAGCGGGACGGAAGAGACCCAGTACTTC.

This clonotype was observed many times. The J gene is TRBJ1-2, the V gene TRBV19; D unclear. Germline V gene data show CDR1 as LNHDA and CDR2 as SQIVND (reference sequence). Between the trimmed V and J ends, which lost 3 bases and 4 bases, there was a span of 6 bases. This CDR3 has 12 amino acids. In DNA, the CDR3 is TGTGCCAGTAGTATGGAGGGCTATGGCTACACCTTC. Residues: CASSMEGYGYTF.

This chain links TRBV28 with TRBJ1-1, with a tentative D call TRBD1 (6 bases). The CDR3 consists of 17 residues. CDR1 and CDR2 from the germline V gene are MDHEN and SYDVKM. V shed 3 bases and J shed 1 base, with 18 bases lying between them. CDR3 in amino acids: CASSFRMAGVKNTEAFF. The CDR3 DNA is TGTGCCAGCAGTTTTCGTATGGCAGGGGTGAAGAACACTGAAGCTTTCTTT.

The chain recombines TRBV20-1 with TRBJ1-1; 7 bases line up with TRBD1. V shed 5 bases, J shed 10 bases, and the junction held 13 bases outside the gene matches. The germline gives CDR1 DFQATT, CDR2 SNEGSKA (reference sequence). This CDR3 contains 13 residues. The CDR3 spells CSASPRDRDAAFF. The CDR3 coding sequence is TGCAGTGCTTCACCCCGTGACAGGGACGCAGCTTTCTTT.

This clonotype has ten or more counts. The chain joins TRBV6-5 to TRBJ2-5, with TRBD2 matching 8 bases. CDR1 and CDR2 from the germline V gene are MNHEY and SVGAGI. The CDR3 is 12 residues long. V was pared by 7 bases and J by 4 bases, with 2 bases of the junction left unmatched. The CDR3 loop is CASKTSGETQYF. The CDR3 DNA sequence: TGTGCCAGCAAAACTAGCGGAGAGACCCAGTACTTC.

Many counts were recorded for this clonotype. The chain carries TRBV6-6 and TRBJ2-7, with TRBD2 matching over 10 bases. Germline assignment: CDR1 MNHNY and CDR2 SVGAGI (reference sequence). Trimming at V came to 2 bases and at J to 9 bases, leaving 10 bases not matched to a gene. The CDR3 is 15 amino acids. The CDR3 loop is CASSYPSGRAVGQYF. As DNA, the CDR3 is TGTGCCAGCAGTTACCCCAGCGGGAGGGCCGTCGGGCAGTACTTC.

J is TRBJ2-2 and V is TRBV7-8; weak D call: TRBD1 (6 bases). CDR3 length equals 15 residues. Trimming took off 4 bases at V and 0 bases at J, with 9 bases between the two ends. The germline V gene has CDR1 SGHVS and CDR2 FQNEAQ. CDR3 nucleotides: TGTGCCAGCAGCTGGGGGCTGACGAACACCGGGGAGCTGTTTTTT. Its translation: CASSWGLTNTGELFF.

This clonotype has just a few counts. The chain is built from TRBV28 and TRBJ2-5, with TRBD2 matching over 9 bases. The V gene's germline CDR1 is MDHEN and CDR2 SYDVKM. The CDR3 is 15 amino acids. The J segment lost 3 bases and the V segment lost 5 bases, leaving 7 bases of the junction unmatched. For the CDR3, the DNA is TGTGCCAGCAGTCGACTAGCGGATGTTAAAGAGACCCAGTACTTC. As protein: CASSRLADVKETQYF.

Note on this clonotype: Possible read error: a much larger clone is one base away. The CDR3 region is CASSGNPGQMNTGELFF. The CDR3 DNA reads as TGTGCCAGCAGCGGCAACCCGGGACAGATGAACACCGGGGAGCTGTTTTTT. This chain uses TRBV7-9 with TRBJ2-2, with 7 bases identical to TRBD1. CDR1 is SEHNR and CDR2 is FQNEAQ in the germline V gene (reference sequence). With V trimmed by 5 bases and J by 1 base, 10 bases remained unmatched. This CDR3 has 17 residues.

The J gene is TRBJ2-7, the V gene TRBV7-9; TRBD1 matches at 8 bases. The V gene end was trimmed by 4 bases and the J gene end by 7 bases; junction bases not matched to a gene: 3. The CDR3 extends over 12 amino acids. Germline-derived CDR1 and CDR2 are SEHNR and FQNEAQ (reference sequence). The CDR3 is CASSSRDREQYF. In DNA, the CDR3 is TGTGCCAGCAGCTCCCGGGACAGGGAGCAGTACTTC.

Ten or more counts support this clonotype. The chain has TRBV7-9 and TRBJ2-7, with TRBD2 matching 7 bases. CDR1 SEHNR and CDR2 FQNEAQ come from the germline V gene (reference sequence). This CDR3 comprises 19 residues. The ends lost 4 bases at V and 0 bases at J; junction bases unmatched: 18. CDR3 region: CASSSTFNRDYHSSYEQYF. The CDR3 nucleotides are TGTGCCAGCAGCTCAACATTTAACCGGGACTACCACAGCTCCTACGAGCAGTACTTC.

The V call is TRBV7-9, the J call TRBJ2-1; D is uncertain. This CDR3 has 12 residues. V gave up 9 bases and J gave up 3 bases, with 9 bases separating them. Germline V gene data show CDR1 as SEHNR and CDR2 as FQNEAQ (reference sequence). CDR3 sequence (DNA): TGTGCCAGTAGTCTGGGCTACAATGAGCAGTTCTTC. It codes for CASSLGYNEQFF. Together with reference TRBV7-9 and TRBJ2-1, the CDR3 gives the full variable domain: DTGVSQNPRHKITKRGQNVTFRCDPISEHNRLYWYRQTLGQGPEFLTYFQNEAQLEKSRLLSDRFSAERPKGSFSTLEIQRTEQGDSAMYLCASSLGYNEQFFGPGTRLTVL.

The chain carries TRBV25-1 and TRBJ2-7; 7 bases map to TRBD2. V shed 1 base, J shed 2 bases, and the junction held 11 bases outside the gene matches. The CDR3 length is 17 residues. Germline CDR1 is MGHDK and CDR2 is SYGVNS. DNA of the CDR3: TGTGCCAGCAGTGAATCCGCTGGTGGGACTAACCCCTACGAGCAGTACTTC. The encoded protein is CASSESAGGTNPYEQYF.

This clonotype showed up many times. The chain couples TRBV19 to TRBJ2-5; D may match TRBD1 or TRBD2 (5 bases each). The CDR3 covers 13 residues. Germline CDR1 reads LNHDA; CDR2 reads SQIVND (reference sequence). The V end lost 10 bases, the J end lost 5 bases, and 17 bases lay between the germline ends. Written as DNA, the CDR3 is TGTGCCACTAAAGGGACGGCTCGGGAGACCCAGTACTTC. This gives the protein CATKGTARETQYF.

About this clonotype: One end of the junction varies from germline; a read error may be responsible. This sequence joins TRBV5-1 and TRBJ1-4; 7 positions agree with TRBD1. This CDR3 has 15 residues. The germline V gene has CDR1 SGHRS and CDR2 YFSETQ. The CDR3, as DNA: TGCGCCCGCAGAGGGGGCAGGATAAATAATGAAAAACTGTTTTTT. This encodes CARRGGRINNEKLFF.

The gene calls are TRBV20-1 and TRBJ2-2, with 9 nucleotides matching TRBD1. The CDR3 is made up of 14 amino acids. Germline V gives CDR1 DFQATT, CDR2 SNEGSKA (reference sequence). The trim removed 6 bases at V and 8 bases at J, leaving 10 bases unmatched. The CDR3 sequence: CSATGQGLSGELFF. The CDR3 DNA reads TGCAGTGCCACGGGACAGGGCCTCTCTGGGGAGCTGTTTTTT.